This T cell receptor beta chain was found in a study of T cells in localized non-small cell lung cancer. Overall study results and limits: Adjacent uninvolved lung tissue had the highest T cell clonality, exceeding tumor. Heterogeneity is still possible, as just one tumor region was sequenced. Within adjacent lung there appeared a median about 54 of the top 100 tumor clones. Higher blood T cell density tracked longer overall survival.

This table comes from immunoSEQ multiplex PCR, and its TCRdb copy is limited to in-frame clones, with some not included. The sample lists tens of thousands of clones; more than 75% were seen once. This CDR3 contains 16 residues. Germline V gene data show CDR1 as SGHRS and CDR2 as YFSETQ. J gave up 4 bases and V 3 bases, and 10 bases lay outside the gene matches. As concerns this clone: Its antigen is not known.

The specimen was peripheral blood, collected before any cancer treatment. The chain couples TRBV5-1 to TRBJ2-1, with 7 bases that match TRBD1. The sequence was obtained from a woman aged 40 to 75 with stage I squamous cell lung carcinoma. Here the CDR3 reads CASSSETGKAYNEQFF. CDR3 sequence (DNA): TGCGCCAGCAGCTCGGAGACAGGGAAAGCTTACAATGAGCAGTTCTTC. The whole variable domain, remainder taken from reference TRBV5-1 and TRBJ2-1, is KAGVTQTPRYLIKTRGQQVTLSCSPISGHRSVSWYQQTPGQGLQFLFEYFSETQRNKGNFPGRFSGRQFSNSRSEMNVSTLELGDSALYLCASSSETGKAYNEQFFGPGTRLTVL.